The rows below give T cell receptor beta chains drawn from one sample of a study of Ad26.COV2.S vaccination and SARS-CoV-2 variants. The protocol was immunoSEQ multiplex PCR, while the TCRdb copy is restricted to in-frame clones and leaves out a portion. The sample has around 450,000 clones, about 88% seen once. The material was peripheral blood, obtained in a trial of Ad26.COV2.S vaccine versus placebo. Every receptor here comes from a person between 18 and 65 years old who received the Ad26.COV2.S COVID-19 vaccine or a placebo. The CDR3 runs from the conserved cysteine through the conserved F or W. The D gene is left open where the match is weak. The size entry is marked missing in some rows and otherwise reads once, few, many or a size class.

TRBV7-9	.	TRBJ1-2	.	TGTGCCAGCAGCACCGGGACCGACGGTAGAGGTGGCTACACCTTC	CASSTGTDGRGGYTF
TRBV3-1/TRBV3-2	.	TRBJ2-7	.	TGTGCCAGCAGCCAAGATCTCAACGGCGAGCAGTACTTC	CASSQDLNGEQYF
TRBV19	.	TRBJ1-3	.	TGTGCCAGTAGTATAACCCGGGCGAACAGGGCTGGAAACACCATATATTTT	CASSITRANRAGNTIYF
TRBV30	.	TRBJ1-2	TRBD1	TGTGCCTGGAGTGCACAGGGGTATGGCTACACCTTC	CAWSAQGYGYTF
TRBV4-3	.	TRBJ2-5	TRBD2	TGCGCCAGCAGCCAAGATATTGGCGGGGGACAAGAGACCCAGTACTTC	CASSQDIGGGQETQYF
TRBV3-1/TRBV3-2	.	TRBJ2-7	.	TGTGCCAGCAGCCCACGCACTGGGTACGAGCAGTACTTC	CASSPRTGYEQYF
TRBV28	.	TRBJ1-5	TRBD1	TGTGCCAGCAGTCTCCCGGGGACAGGGGAGGGGCAGCCCCAGCATTTT	CASSLPGTGEGQPQHF
TRBV5-6	.	TRBJ2-7	.	TGTGCCAGCAGCCCCCCCGGGGGACTTTCCTACGAGCAGTACTTC	CASSPPGGLSYEQYF
TRBV9	.	TRBJ2-5	.	TGTGCCAGCAGCGGCGAGGACCACGGGACCCAGTACTTC	CASSGEDHGTQYF
TRBV7-8	.	TRBJ1-1	.	TGTGCCAGCAGTAGGTCGGGGGAGACTGAAGCTTTCTTT	CASSRSGETEAFF
TRBV28	.	TRBJ1-6	.	TGTGCCAGCTACCGGGACTCCTATAATTCACCCCTCCACTTT	CASYRDSYNSPLHF
TRBV6-5	.	TRBJ2-2	TRBD1	TGTGCCAGCAGTAGACAGGGGGTCGCCGGGGAGCTGTTTTTT	CASSRQGVAGELFF
TRBV9	.	TRBJ1-1	.	TGTGCCAGCAGCCCCGGGGGGCTGAGGACTGAAGCTTTCTTT	CASSPGGLRTEAFF
TRBV6-5	.	TRBJ1-1	TRBD1	TGTGCCAGCAGTCTGACAGGGGTGAACACTGAAGCTTTCTTT	CASSLTGVNTEAFF
TRBV30	.	TRBJ2-5	.	TGTGCCTGGAGTACAAACACGTACCAAGAGACCCAGTACTTC	CAWSTNTYQETQYF
TRBV30	few	TRBJ2-2	.	TGTGCCTGGAGTGTGGACATCACCGGGGAGCTGTTTTTT	CAWSVDITGELFF
TRBV4-1	.	TRBJ1-1	.	TGCGCCAGCAGCCAAGACTGGTTGGGGGCGAGGGCTGAAGCTTTCTTT	CASSQDWLGARAEAFF
TRBV9	.	TRBJ2-1	.	TGTGCCAGCAGCGTAACTTACCTCCCCTACAATGAGCAGTTCTTC	CASSVTYLPYNEQFF
TRBV2	.	TRBJ1-2	TRBD1	TGTGCCAGCAGTGTCCTTCATCCCGGACAGGAGTATGGCTACACCTTC	CASSVLHPGQEYGYTF
TRBV25-1	.	TRBJ2-7	.	TGTGCCAGCAGTGATCCTAGGACAGTCTCCTACGAGCAGTACTTC	CASSDPRTVSYEQYF
TRBV14	.	TRBJ1-1	.	TGTGCCAGCAGCCTGGGGTTAGAAGCTTTCTTT	CASSLGLEAFF
TRBV18	few	TRBJ1-2	.	TGTGCCAGCTCACCACGTCAGGCGGTCGATGGCTACACCTTC	CASSPRQAVDGYTF
TRBV3-1/TRBV3-2	.	TRBJ1-1	TRBD1	TGTGCCAGCAGCCAATCAGACAGGGCCACTGAAGCTTTCTTT	CASSQSDRATEAFF
TRBV27	.	TRBJ1-1	.	TGTGCCAGCAGGGATGGACGGCTGAACACTGAAGCTTTCTTT	CASRDGRLNTEAFF
TRBV7-2	few	TRBJ1-5	.	TGTGCCAGCAGCTTAGGGTCAGGGGTCAATCAGCCCCAGCATTTT	CASSLGSGVNQPQHF
TRBV7-8	.	TRBJ1-4	.	TGTGCCAGCAGCGGCCCCGGGACGACCACAACTAATGAAAAACTGTTTTTT	CASSGPGTTTTNEKLFF
TRBV2	.	TRBJ2-5	TRBD2	TGTGCCAGCAGAGGATTCACTAGCGGACAAGAGACCCAGTACTTC	CASRGFTSGQETQYF
TRBV7-8	.	TRBJ2-3	.	TGTGCCAGCAGCTCCCGGGGTTATAGCACAGATACGCAGTATTTT	CASSSRGYSTDTQYF
TRBV27	.	TRBJ2-2	.	TGTGCCAGCCGAGGATTTAACACCGGGGAGCTGTTTTTT	CASRGFNTGELFF
TRBV18	.	TRBJ2-1	.	TGTGCCAGCTCACCACTAGGGGCATATGAGCAGTTCTTC	CASSPLGAYEQFF
TRBV19	few	TRBJ1-5	.	TGTGCCAGTCGAGGGCAGGCCCACCCGGGACCCCCTCGGAGCTATAGCAATCAGCCCCAGCATTTT	CASRGQAHPGPPRSYSNQPQHF
TRBV28	.	TRBJ2-3	TRBD2	TGTGCCAGCAGTTTATCCGGGGGGGTGGGCACAGATACGCAGTATTTT	CASSLSGGVGTDTQYF
TRBV29-1	.	TRBJ1-2	.	TGCAGCGTTGGCCCCCCACCAGGGACATCGTATGGCTACACCTTC	CSVGPPPGTSYGYTF
TRBV18	.	TRBJ2-7	.	TGTGCCAGCTCACCACCTAACAATGCAGGGATCAACGAGCAGTACTTC	CASSPPNNAGINEQYF
TRBV2	.	TRBJ2-4	.	TGTGCCAGCAGTGACCCCTCCTCCGGTCGGGGGTCCCTAGCCAAAAACATTCAGTACTTC	CASSDPSSGRGSLAKNIQYF
TRBV24-1	.	TRBJ2-1	.	TGTGCCACCGCCGGCCGGGAGAATTGGGGTGAGCAGTTCTTC	CATAGRENWGEQFF
TRBV4-2	.	TRBJ1-5	TRBD1	TGTGCCAGCAGCGTCGAAGGGGGCCGCAATCAGCCCCAGCATTTT	CASSVEGGRNQPQHF
TRBV19	.	TRBJ2-2	.	TGTGCCAGTAGGAAAGGGGCAGCCGGGGGCGGGGAGCTGTTTTTT	CASRKGAAGGGELFF
TRBV5-1	.	TRBJ2-5	.	TGCGCCAGCAGCTCCTGGGGCGGACAGCAAGAGACCCAGTACTTC	CASSSWGGQQETQYF
TRBV25-1	.	TRBJ2-5	TRBD1	TGTGCCAGCAGTTCCGCAGGGGGACGAGAGACCCAGTACTTC	CASSSAGGRETQYF
TRBV7-3	.	TRBJ2-5	TRBD2	TGTGCCAGCAGCCCAGCGGGGGGGCCTCGAGAGACCCAGTACTTC	CASSPAGGPRETQYF
TRBV9	.	TRBJ2-7	.	TGTGCCAGCAGCGTAGGACCCGGAGCCCCCTACGAGCAGTACTTC	CASSVGPGAPYEQYF